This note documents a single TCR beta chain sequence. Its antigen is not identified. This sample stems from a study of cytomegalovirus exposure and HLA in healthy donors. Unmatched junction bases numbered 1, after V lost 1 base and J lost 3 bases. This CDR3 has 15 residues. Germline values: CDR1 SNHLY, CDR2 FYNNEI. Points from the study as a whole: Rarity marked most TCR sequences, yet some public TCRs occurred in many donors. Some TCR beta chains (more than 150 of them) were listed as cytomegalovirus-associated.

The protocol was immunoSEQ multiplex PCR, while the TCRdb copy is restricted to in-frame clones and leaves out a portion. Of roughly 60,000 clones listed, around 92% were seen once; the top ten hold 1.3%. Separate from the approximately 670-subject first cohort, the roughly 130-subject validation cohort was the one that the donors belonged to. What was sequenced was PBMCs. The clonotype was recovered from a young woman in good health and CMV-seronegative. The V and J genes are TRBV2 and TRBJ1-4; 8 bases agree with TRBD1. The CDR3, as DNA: TGTGCCAGCAGTGAAGAACAGGGGGCTAATGAAAAACTGTTTTTT. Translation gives CASSEEQGANEKLFF.